This T cell receptor (beta chain) was sequenced in a study of T cells in Graves' hyperthyroidism and ophthalmopathy. Those patients with uncontrolled infection, other autoimmune disease, pregnancy or lactation were excluded. The diagnoses drew upon clinical symptoms, serum thyroxine and TRAb, thyroid ultrasound and orbital computed tomography. As for this clonotype: Its antigen is as yet unknown.

Per germline, CDR1 SGDLS and CDR2 YYNGEE. This CDR3 is 14 amino acids long. Deletions cut 4 bases from V and 9 bases from J, with 14 bases between. Overall study results and limits: Onset of ophthalmopathy came a median 6.5 months after the model predicted it.

The investigators amplified TCR beta CDR3 regions from RNA transcripts. HTBI primers were the set used in a first-round RT-PCR of the TCR CDR3. TCRdb passed the multiplex PCR reads through MiXCR, listing each CDR3 protein once. The sample lists more than 500,000 distinct CDR3 sequences; approximately 48% were seen once. This chain uses TRBV9 with TRBJ1-6, with D perhaps TRBD1 (5 bases). This sequence was found in an adult woman with Graves' disease, either hyperthyroidism or ophthalmopathy (not recorded which). Sequencing was performed on peripheral blood or thyroid tissue (not recorded which). The DNA of the CDR3 is TGTGCCAGCAGCCCAGGACAAAACGGTTCACCCCTCCACTTT. Its protein product is CASSPGQNGSPLHF.